What follows is one T cell receptor (beta chain) and its context. These data belong to a study of cytomegalovirus exposure and HLA in healthy donors. This CDR3 region has 14 residues. The germline V gene encodes CDR1 SEHNR and CDR2 FQNEAQ (reference sequence). The V segment lost 5 bases and the J segment 4 bases; nucleotides outside the gene matches: 5. Here immunoSEQ multiplex PCR was the method, and the copy in TCRdb shows in-frame clones only, minus some. This table holds under 200,000 clones, about 90% found once. This sequence originates from a woman in her late teens or twenties in good health and CMV-seropositive. The source material was PBMCs. The rearrangement uses TRBV7-9 and TRBJ1-1; 9 bases match TRBD1. CDR3 coding DNA: TGTGCCAGCAGCCCGGGACAGGGAGTCACTGAAGCTTTCTTT. It is translated as CASSPGQGVTEAFF.